This TCR beta chain is drawn from a study of Ad26.COV2.S vaccination and SARS-CoV-2 variants. The overall study: The Ad26.COV2.S arm of the COV1001 trial was where the donor was placed.

Findings and caveats of the study: Spike-specific responses of CD8+ and CD4+ T cells were reported to display substantial breadth after vaccination.

Sequencing used immunoSEQ multiplex PCR; TCRdb keeps in-frame clones, though not all of them. This table has fewer than 500,000 clones, 80% to 95% appearing once. The treatment denotes: about 20 received Ad26.COV2.S at low or high dose, single or two shots; about five received placebo; per-sample allocation not given. Sampling occurred on day 63 after the first vaccine or placebo injection. A Boston donor was an adult aged 18-55 years. As its vector, the vaccine had Ad26, which expressed Wuhan-strain SARS-CoV-2 spike. Of note for this clone: Its specificity is unknown.

Deletions cut 2 bases from V and 5 bases from J, with 3 bases between. The V gene's germline CDR1 is GTSNPN and CDR2 SVGIG (reference sequence). The CDR3 contains 10 residues. The V and J genes are TRBV30 and TRBJ2-5; no clear D gene. The clonotype originates from a person aged 18-65 years who received the Ad26.COV2.S COVID-19 vaccine or a placebo. This specimen consisted of peripheral blood, obtained in a trial of Ad26.COV2.S vaccine versus placebo. Here the CDR3 reads CAWSSETQYF. The CDR3 DNA is TGTGCCTGGAGTTCGGAGACCCAGTACTTC.